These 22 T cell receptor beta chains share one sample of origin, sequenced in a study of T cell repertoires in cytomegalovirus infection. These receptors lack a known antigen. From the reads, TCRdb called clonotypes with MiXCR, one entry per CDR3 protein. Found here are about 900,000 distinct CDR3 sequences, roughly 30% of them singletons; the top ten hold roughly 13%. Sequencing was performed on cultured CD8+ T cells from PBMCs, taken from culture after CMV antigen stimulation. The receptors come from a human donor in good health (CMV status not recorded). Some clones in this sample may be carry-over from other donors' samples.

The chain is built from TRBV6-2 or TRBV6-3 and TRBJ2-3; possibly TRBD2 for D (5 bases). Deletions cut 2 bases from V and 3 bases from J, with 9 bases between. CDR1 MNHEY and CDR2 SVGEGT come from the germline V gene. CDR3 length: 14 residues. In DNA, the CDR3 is TGTGCCAGCAGTTACGAGGGTACGACAGATACGCAGTATTTT. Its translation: CASSYEGTTDTQYF.

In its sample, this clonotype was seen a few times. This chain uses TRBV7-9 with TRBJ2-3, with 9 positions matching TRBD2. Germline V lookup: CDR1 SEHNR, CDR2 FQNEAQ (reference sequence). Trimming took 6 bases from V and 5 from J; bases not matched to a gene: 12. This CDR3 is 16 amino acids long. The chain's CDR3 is CASSPPARGGRDTQYF. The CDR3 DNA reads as TGTGCCAGCAGTCCTCCCGCGCGGGGGGGCCGAGATACGCAGTATTTT.

CDR3 DNA: TGCAGTGCTCCGAGCCCGGGCTCAGGTTACGAGCAGTACGTC. It encodes CSAPSPGSGYEQYV. The rearrangement joins TRBV20-1 to TRBJ2-7; no clear D. Between the trimmed V and J ends, which lost 5 bases and 4 bases, there was a span of 18 bases. The CDR3 consists of 14 residues. Germline CDR1 DFQATT, CDR2 SNEGSKA (reference sequence).

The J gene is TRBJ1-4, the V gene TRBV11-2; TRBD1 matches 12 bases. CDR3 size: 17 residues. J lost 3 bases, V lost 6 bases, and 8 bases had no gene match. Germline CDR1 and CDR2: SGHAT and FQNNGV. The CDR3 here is CASRPGTGGWANEKLFF. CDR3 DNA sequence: TGTGCCAGCAGACCCGGGACAGGGGGCTGGGCTAATGAAAAACTGTTTTTT. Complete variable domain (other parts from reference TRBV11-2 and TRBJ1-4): EAGVAQSPRYKIIEKRQSVAFWCNPISGHATLYWYQQILGQGPKLLIQFQNNGVVDDSQLPKDRFSAERLKGVDSTLKIQPAKLEDSAVYLCASRPGTGGWANEKLFFGSGTQLSVL.

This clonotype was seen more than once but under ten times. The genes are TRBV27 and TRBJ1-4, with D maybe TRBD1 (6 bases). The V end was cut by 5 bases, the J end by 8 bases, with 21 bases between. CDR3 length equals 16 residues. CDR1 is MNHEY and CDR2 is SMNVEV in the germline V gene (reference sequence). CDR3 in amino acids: CASSPPQGGRFEKLFF. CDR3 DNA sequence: TGTGCCAGCAGTCCCCCCCAAGGGGGGCGGTTCGAAAAACTGTTTTTT.

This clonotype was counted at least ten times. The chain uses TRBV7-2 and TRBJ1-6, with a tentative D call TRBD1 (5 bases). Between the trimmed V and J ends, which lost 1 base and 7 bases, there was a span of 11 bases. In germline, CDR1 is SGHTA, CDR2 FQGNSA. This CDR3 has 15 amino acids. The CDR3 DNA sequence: TGTGCCAGCAGCTTAGGGGGCCTGTTGAATTCACCCCTCCACTTT. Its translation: CASSLGGLLNSPLHF.

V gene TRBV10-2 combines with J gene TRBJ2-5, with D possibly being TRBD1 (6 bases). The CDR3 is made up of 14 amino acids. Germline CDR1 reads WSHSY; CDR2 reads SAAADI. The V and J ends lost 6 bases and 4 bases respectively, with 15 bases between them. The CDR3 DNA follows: TGCGCCAGCAGAAAGGCAGGGGTGGCAGAGACCCAGTACTTC. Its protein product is CASRKAGVAETQYF.

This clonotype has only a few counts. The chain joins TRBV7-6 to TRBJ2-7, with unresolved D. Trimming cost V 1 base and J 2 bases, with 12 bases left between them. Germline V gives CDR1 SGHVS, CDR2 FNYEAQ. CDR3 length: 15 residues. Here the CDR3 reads CASSLELATTYEQYF. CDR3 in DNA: TGTGCCAGCAGCTTAGAATTGGCAACCACCTACGAGCAGTACTTC. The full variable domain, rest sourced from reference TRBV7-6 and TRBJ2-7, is GAGVSQSPRYKVTKRGQDVALRCDPISGHVSLYWYRQALGQGPEFLTYFNYEAQQDKSGLPNDRFSAERPEGSISTLTIQRTEQRDSAMYRCASSLELATTYEQYFGPGTRLTVT.

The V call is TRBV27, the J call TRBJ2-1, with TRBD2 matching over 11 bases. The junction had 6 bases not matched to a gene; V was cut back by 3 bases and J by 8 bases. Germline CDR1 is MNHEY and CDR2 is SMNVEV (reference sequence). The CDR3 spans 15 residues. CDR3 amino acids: CASSFSSGGADEQFF. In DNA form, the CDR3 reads TGTGCCAGCAGTTTCAGTAGCGGGGGGGCAGATGAGCAGTTCTTC.

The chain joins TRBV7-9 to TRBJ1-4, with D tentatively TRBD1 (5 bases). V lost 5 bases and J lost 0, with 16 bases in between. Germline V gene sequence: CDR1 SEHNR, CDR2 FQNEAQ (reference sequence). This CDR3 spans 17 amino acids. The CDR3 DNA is TGTGCCAGCAGCAGGGGCGGGATGAGGGCAACTAATGAAAAACTGTTTTTT. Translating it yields CASSRGGMRATNEKLFF.

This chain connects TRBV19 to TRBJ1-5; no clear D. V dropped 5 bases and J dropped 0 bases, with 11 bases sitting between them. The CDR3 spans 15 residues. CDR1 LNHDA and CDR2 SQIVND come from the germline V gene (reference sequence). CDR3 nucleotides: TGTGCCAGTAGTGTGGCAGTTTATAGCAATCAGCCCCAGCATTTT. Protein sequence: CASSVAVYSNQPQHF.

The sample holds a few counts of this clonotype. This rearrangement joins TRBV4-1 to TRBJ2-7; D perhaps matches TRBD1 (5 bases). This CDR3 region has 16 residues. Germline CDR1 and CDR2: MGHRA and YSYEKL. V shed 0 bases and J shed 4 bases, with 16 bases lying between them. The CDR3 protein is CASSQDPPPGSYEQYF. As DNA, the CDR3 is TGCGCCAGCAGCCAAGATCCCCCGCCAGGGTCGTACGAGCAGTACTTC.

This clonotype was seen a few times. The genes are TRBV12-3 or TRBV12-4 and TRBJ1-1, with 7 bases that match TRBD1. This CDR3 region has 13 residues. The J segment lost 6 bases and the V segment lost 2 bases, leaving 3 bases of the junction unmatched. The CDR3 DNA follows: TGTGCCAGCAGTTTAACCGGGACAGCTGAAGCTTTCTTT. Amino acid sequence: CASSLTGTAEAFF.

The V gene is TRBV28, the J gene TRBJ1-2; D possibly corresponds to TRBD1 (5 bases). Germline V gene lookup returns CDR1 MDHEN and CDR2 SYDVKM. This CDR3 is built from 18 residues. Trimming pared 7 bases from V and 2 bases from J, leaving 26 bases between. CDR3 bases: TGTGCCAGCACCCCCCCCAAGCCGGGACCAAACTCCAACTATGGCTACACCTTC. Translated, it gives CASTPPKPGPNSNYGYTF.

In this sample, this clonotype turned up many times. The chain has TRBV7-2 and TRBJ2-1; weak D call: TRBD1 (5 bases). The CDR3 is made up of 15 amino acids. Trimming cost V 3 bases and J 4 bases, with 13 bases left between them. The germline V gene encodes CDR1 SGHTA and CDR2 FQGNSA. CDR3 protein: CASSLGQGVYNEQFF. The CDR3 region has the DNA TGTGCCAGCAGCTTGGGCCAGGGTGTTTACAATGAGCAGTTCTTC.

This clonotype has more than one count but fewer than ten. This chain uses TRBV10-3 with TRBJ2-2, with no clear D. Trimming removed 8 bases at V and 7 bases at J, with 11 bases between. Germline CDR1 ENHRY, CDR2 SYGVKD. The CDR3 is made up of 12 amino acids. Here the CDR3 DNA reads TGTGCCATCCTAGACCTAGGCGGGGAGCTGTTTTTT. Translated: CAILDLGGELFF.

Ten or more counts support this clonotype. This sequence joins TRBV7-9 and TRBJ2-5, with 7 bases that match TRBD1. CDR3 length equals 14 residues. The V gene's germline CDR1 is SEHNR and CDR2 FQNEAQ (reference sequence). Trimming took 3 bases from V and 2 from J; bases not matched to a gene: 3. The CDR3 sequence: CASSLGQPQETQYF. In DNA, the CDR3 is TGTGCCAGCAGCTTGGGACAGCCACAAGAGACCCAGTACTTC.

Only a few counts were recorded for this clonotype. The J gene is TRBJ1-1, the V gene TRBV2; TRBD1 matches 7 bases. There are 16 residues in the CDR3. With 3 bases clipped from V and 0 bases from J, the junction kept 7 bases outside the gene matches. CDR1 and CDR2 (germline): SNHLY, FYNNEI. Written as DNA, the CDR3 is TGTGCCAGCAGTGAGGAGGCAGGGGGTATGAACACTGAAGCTTTCTTT. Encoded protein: CASSEEAGGMNTEAFF.

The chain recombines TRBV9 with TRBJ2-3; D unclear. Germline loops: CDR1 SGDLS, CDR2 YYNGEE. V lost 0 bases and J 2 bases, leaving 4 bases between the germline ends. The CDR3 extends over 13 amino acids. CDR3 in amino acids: CASSVGVTDTQYF. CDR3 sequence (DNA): TGTGCCAGCAGCGTAGGGGTCACAGATACGCAGTATTTT. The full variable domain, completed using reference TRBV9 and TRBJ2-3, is DSGVTQTPKHLITATGQRVTLRCSPRSGDLSVYWYQQSLDQGLQFLIQYYNGEERAKGNILERFSAQQFPDLHSELNLSSLELGDSALYFCASSVGVTDTQYFGPGTRLTVL.

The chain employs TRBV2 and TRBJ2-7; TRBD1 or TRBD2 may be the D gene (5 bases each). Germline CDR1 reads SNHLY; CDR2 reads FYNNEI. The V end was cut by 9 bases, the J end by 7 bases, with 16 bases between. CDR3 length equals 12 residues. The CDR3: CASRSGGREQYV. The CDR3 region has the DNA TGTGCCAGTCGAAGTGGGGGTCGAGAGCAGTACGTC.

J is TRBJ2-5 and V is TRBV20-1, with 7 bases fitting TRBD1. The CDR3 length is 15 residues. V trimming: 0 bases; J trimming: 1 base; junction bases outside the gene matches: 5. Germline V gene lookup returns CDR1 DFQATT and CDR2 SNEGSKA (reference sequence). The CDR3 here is CSARDQGQLQETQYF. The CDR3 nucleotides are TGCAGTGCTAGAGATCAGGGACAGCTCCAAGAGACCCAGTACTTC.

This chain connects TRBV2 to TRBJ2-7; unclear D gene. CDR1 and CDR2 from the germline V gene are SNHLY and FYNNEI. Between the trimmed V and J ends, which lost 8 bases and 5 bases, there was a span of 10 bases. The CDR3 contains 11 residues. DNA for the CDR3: TGTGCCAGCCGTAGCTCGAACGAGCAGTACTTC. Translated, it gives CASRSSNEQYF.